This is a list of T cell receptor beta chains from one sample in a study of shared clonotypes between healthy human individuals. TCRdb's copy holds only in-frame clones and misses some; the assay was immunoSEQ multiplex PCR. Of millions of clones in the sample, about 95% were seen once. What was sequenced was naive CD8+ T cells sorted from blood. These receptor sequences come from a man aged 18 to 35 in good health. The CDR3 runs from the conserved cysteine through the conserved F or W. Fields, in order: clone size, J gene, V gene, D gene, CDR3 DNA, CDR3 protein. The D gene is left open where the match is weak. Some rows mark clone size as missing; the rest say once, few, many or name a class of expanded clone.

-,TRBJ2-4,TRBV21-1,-,TGTGCCAGCAGCAAAGCGCGAGATATCAAAAACATTCAGTACTTC,CASSKARDIKNIQYF
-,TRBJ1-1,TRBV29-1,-,TGCAGCGTTGGATCCCCGCTCAGGGAAAACACTGAAGCTTTCTTT,CSVGSPLRENTEAFF
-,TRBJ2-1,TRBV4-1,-,TGCGCCAGCAGCCAAGATTCACTAGCCTATGAGCAGTTCTTC,CASSQDSLAYEQFF
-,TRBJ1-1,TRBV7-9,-,TGTGCCAGCAGCCCCCGAGGGGGGGAATTGGCTTTCTTT,CASSPRGGELAFF
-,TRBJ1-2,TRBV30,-,TGTGCCTGGAGCGGGGGCGACTATGGCTACACCTTC,CAWSGGDYGYTF
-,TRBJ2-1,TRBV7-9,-,TGTGCCAGCAGCCCGAAGACTGGTGGATCCTACAATGAGCAGTTCTTC,CASSPKTGGSYNEQFF
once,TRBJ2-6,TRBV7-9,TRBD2,TGTGCCAGCAGCTGGGGACTAGCGGGAGGCTCTGGGGCCAACGTCCTGACTTTC,CASSWGLAGGSGANVLTF
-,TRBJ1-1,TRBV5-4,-,TGTGCCAGCAGCTTACACTTTAACACTGAAGCTTTCTTT,CASSLHFNTEAFF
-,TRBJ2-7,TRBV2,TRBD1,TGTGCCAGCAGTCTGGGACAGGGGATTAGCGAGCAGTACTTC,CASSLGQGISEQYF
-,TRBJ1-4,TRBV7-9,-,TGTGCCAGCAGCTTAGGCGGAAATGAAAAACTGTTTTTT,CASSLGGNEKLFF
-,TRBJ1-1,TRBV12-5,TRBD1,TGTGCTAGTGGGACAGGGGGCACTGAAGCTTTCTTT,CASGTGGTEAFF
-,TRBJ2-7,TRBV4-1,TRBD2,TGCGCCAGCAGCCAAGATTGGAGTAGCGGGAGAGGTGAGCAGTACTTC,CASSQDWSSGRGEQYF
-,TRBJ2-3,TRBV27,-,TGTGCCAGCAGCGGGACTGACGAATGGGGCACAGATACGCAGTATTTT,CASSGTDEWGTDTQYF
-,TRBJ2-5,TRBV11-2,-,TGTGCCAGCAGCTCCACTTGGGGGGGCGCGCGGGAGACCCAGTACTTC,CASSSTWGGARETQYF
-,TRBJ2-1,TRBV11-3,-,TGTGCCAGCAGCTTACTCAACTTGGATGAGCAGTTCTTC,CASSLLNLDEQFF
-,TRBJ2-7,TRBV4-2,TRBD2,TGTGCCAGCAGTGGACTAGCGGGGTTCGGCGAGCAGTACTTC,CASSGLAGFGEQYF
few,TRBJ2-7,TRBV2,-,TGTGCCAGCAGTGGGCAGGGGAACTACGAGCAGTACTTC,CASSGQGNYEQYF
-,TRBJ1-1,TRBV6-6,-,TGTGCCAGCAGTTCTCACCCCCAGGGGCACACTGAAGCTTTCTTT,CASSSHPQGHTEAFF
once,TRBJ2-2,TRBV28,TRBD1,TGTGCCAGCAGTTTCCCTCGGACAGGGCACACCGGGGAGCTGTTTTTT,CASSFPRTGHTGELFF
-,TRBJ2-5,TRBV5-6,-,TGTGCCAGCAGCTGGTCCTCGGGGTTTGAGACCCAGTACTTC,CASSWSSGFETQYF
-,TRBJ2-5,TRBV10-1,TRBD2,TGCGCCAGCAGTGCACTAGCGGGAGGACTGGAAGGGACCCAGTACTTC,CASSALAGGLEGTQYF
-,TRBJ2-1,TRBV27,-,TGTGCCAGCAGTTACCTTGGACAGCTCCATGAGCAGTTCTTC,CASSYLGQLHEQFF
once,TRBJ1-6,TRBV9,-,TGTGCCAGCAGCACAGGGAGTAATTCACCCCTCCACTTT,CASSTGSNSPLHF
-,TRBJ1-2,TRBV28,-,TGTGCCAGCAGTTTTGCAGGGATGGCTGATGGCTACACCTTC,CASSFAGMADGYTF
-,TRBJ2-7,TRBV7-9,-,TGTGCCAGCAGCTTAGCAGGAGTACCCTACGAGCAGTACTTC,CASSLAGVPYEQYF
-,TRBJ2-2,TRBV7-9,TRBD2,TGTGCCAGCAGCGAGGGACTAGTGTACACCGGGGAGCTGTTTTTT,CASSEGLVYTGELFF
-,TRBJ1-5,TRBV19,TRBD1,TGTGCCAGTAGTATACTGACAGGGGGGATCAATCAGCCCCAGCATTTT,CASSILTGGINQPQHF
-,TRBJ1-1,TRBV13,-,TGTGCCAGCAGCTTGGTTGAGGGTAGGAACACTGAAGCTTTCTTT,CASSLVEGRNTEAFF
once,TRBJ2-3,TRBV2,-,TGTGCCAGCAGCGGGGTCACAGATACGCAGTATTTT,CASSGVTDTQYF
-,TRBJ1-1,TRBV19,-,TGTGCCAGTAGTTCATGGGGGTATACTGAAGCTTTCTTT,CASSSWGYTEAFF
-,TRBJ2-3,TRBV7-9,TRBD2,TGTGCCAGCAGCGATCTGAGCGGGGTCACAGATACGCAGTATTTT,CASSDLSGVTDTQYF
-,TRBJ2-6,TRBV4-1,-,TGCGCCAGCAGCCAAGAGTACAACCCTGGGGCCAACGTCCTGACTTTC,CASSQEYNPGANVLTF
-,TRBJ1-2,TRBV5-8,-,TGTGCCAGCAGCTCAGGCCGAGAGTTCTGGGGCAGGGTTAACTATGGCTACACCTTC,CASSSGREFWGRVNYGYTF
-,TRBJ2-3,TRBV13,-,TGTGCCAGCAGCTTATACGCAGATACGCAGTATTTT,CASSLYADTQYF
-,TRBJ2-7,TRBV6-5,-,TGTGCCAGCAGTTACTCCTTGACAGGTACCTACGAGCAGTACTTC,CASSYSLTGTYEQYF
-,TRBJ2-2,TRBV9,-,TGTGCCAGCACCGAACTAGCTTCCGGGGAGCTGTTTTTT,CASTELASGELFF
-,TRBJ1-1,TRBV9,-,TGTGCCAGCAGCCTGTGGGGCTCGGGGACTGAAGCTTTCTTT,CASSLWGSGTEAFF
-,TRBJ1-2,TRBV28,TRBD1,TGTGCCAGCAGTCAATGGGACAGGGGGGGAGGCTACACCTTC,CASSQWDRGGGYTF
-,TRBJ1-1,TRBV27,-,TGTGCCAGCAGTTTATACGGAGGACATTTTGAAGCTTTCTTT,CASSLYGGHFEAFF
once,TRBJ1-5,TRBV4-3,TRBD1,TGCGCCAGCAGCCCGTTGACAGGGACCGGACAGCCCCAGCATTTT,CASSPLTGTGQPQHF
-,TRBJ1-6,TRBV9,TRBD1,TGTGCCAGCAGTCCCACAGGGGACTATAATTCACCCCTCCACTTT,CASSPTGDYNSPLHF
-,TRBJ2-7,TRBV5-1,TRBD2,TGCGCCAGCAGCTTGGGTAGCGGGGGGCTGAACGAGCAGTACTTC,CASSLGSGGLNEQYF
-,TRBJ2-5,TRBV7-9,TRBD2,TGTGCCAGCAGCTTAGTGAGCGGGAGAGTCGGGGAGACCCAGTACTTC,CASSLVSGRVGETQYF
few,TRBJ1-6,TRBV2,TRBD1,TGTGCCAGCAGTCGATCCGAGATAGGACAGGGTGGATATTCACCCCTCCACTTT,CASSRSEIGQGGYSPLHF
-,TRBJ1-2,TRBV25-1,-,TGTGCCAGCAGTGAATATGAGGGCTCTGGCTACACCTTC,CASSEYEGSGYTF